These T cell receptor beta chains were read from a single sample in a study of blood T cell repertoires in COVID-19. Clones were sequenced by immunoSEQ multiplex PCR, and TCRdb holds only the in-frame ones, with some missing. The sample lists under 200,000 clones, approximately 79% occurring once. The source material was PBMCs or T cells enriched from blood (not recorded which). These receptors were taken from a woman in her 70s in a cohort exposed to, infected with or recovered from COVID-19 (not recorded which). The CDR3 runs from the conserved cysteine through the conserved F or W.

TRBV28	TRBJ1-2	CASSFGDIHYTF
TRBV7-9	TRBJ1-3	CASSLELSGNTIYF
TRBV7-9	TRBJ2-6	CASSPNRGSGANVLTF
TRBV2	TRBJ1-4	CASIAVNNEKLFF
TRBV7-3	TRBJ2-2	CASSLGLANTGELFF
TRBV10-2	TRBJ2-1	CASIPTRLAENNEQFF
TRBV28	TRBJ2-4	CASSLAPPRDIQYF
TRBV20-1	TRBJ2-7	CSASREAPYEQYF
TRBV28	TRBJ2-7	CASSLQGHSYEQYF
TRBV11-3	TRBJ2-1	CASSPRGRANEQFF
TRBV6-2/TRBV6-3	TRBJ1-4	CASSYSHSNEKLFF
TRBV2	TRBJ1-2	CASSPFYGYTF
TRBV29-1	TRBJ2-3	CSVASSKRDTQYF
TRBV12-3/TRBV12-4	TRBJ1-1	CASSLSPNTEAFF
TRBV11-2	TRBJ1-6	CASSLWDRGLSPLHF
TRBV27	TRBJ2-1	CASSSSGKDVNEQFF
TRBV28	TRBJ1-5	CASSSSGTGGQPQHF
TRBV6-5	TRBJ1-2	CASSYGGQGGYGYTF
TRBV5-1	TRBJ1-1	CASSLQINTEAFF
TRBV5-1	TRBJ2-2	CASNDQGGELFF
TRBV5-6	TRBJ1-6	CASSPGQGAFNSPLHF
TRBV21-1	TRBJ2-7	CASSSFRDRLTYEQYF
TRBV12-5	TRBJ1-1	CASAPNPGQGGRDTEAFF
TRBV19	TRBJ1-3	CASSQNPEGHTIYF
TRBV28	TRBJ2-1	CASISGQDNEQFF
TRBV11-2	TRBJ2-7	CASSLDESVYEQYF
TRBV5-1	TRBJ1-1	CASSAGDPNTEAFF
TRBV7-2	TRBJ2-5	CASSLGLRGRGQETQYF
TRBV27	TRBJ2-2	CASSLTQVRGYTGELFF
TRBV30	TRBJ2-7	CAWSVPRLTIYEQYF
TRBV30	TRBJ1-6	CAWSPRVGDSPLHF
TRBV7-2	TRBJ1-1	CASSLRTGSGTEAFF
TRBV3-1/TRBV3-2	TRBJ2-5	CASSQGGRALETQYF
TRBV11-2	TRBJ1-3	CASSRDRVGNTIYF
TRBV15	TRBJ1-2	CATSSGQAGYGYTF